The clone carrying this T cell receptor (beta chain) was seen more than once but under ten times. Its specificity is unknown. This entry belongs to a study of blood T cells in healthy people across ages. Study-wide context: Per two T cells, template switching captured roughly one barcoded beta molecule.

Total RNA, at least 5.5 micrograms per sample, came from PBMCs. Notes on the study in general: No conclusive comparison of naive versus antigen-experienced cells was possible with unsorted PBMCs.

A J-beta primer mix and a sample-barcoded 5' primer were used in a second PCR of roughly 6 to 11 cycles. TCRdb analysed the 5' RACE reads with MiXCR anew, one entry per CDR3 protein. The sample records fewer than 950,000 distinct CDR3 sequences, 53% being singletons. Sequenced material: blood. The clonotype comes from a man older than 75 in good health.

The CDR3 DNA reads as TGTGCCAGCAGTCTTATGGGGTGGCTCGGGTCCCCTGGATACGAGCAGTACTTC. It yields the protein CASSLMGWLGSPGYEQYF. The chain uses TRBV7-9 and TRBJ2-7; no reliable D call. CDR1 is SEHNR and CDR2 is FQNEAQ in the germline V gene (reference sequence). Trimming shortened V by 6 bases and J by 4 bases, and 28 bases separated the two germline ends. The CDR3 contains 18 residues.